This TCR beta chain emerged from a study of T cell responses to AZD1222 COVID-19 vaccine. Across the study: Timing groups of about 4 and about 12 weeks for second doses were pooled. Study-level results: Spike-specific TCRs gained breadth and depth after people received two AZD1222 doses. Clonal diversity was possibly underestimated, and the donors were mostly white British, with more females. Sampled repertoires all dated from after the peak T cell response.

Germline V gives CDR1 MNHEY, CDR2 SVGAGI. The CDR3 length is 11 residues. V was cut by 2 bases and J by 7 bases, with 6 bases left in between. Clones were read by immunoSEQ multiplex PCR, and TCRdb kept only the in-frame ones, dropping some. The table lists some 120,000 clones, about 88% of them singletons, with around 7.5% in the top ten. For this clone: What it binds is not known.

The chain uses TRBV6-5 and TRBJ2-7, with D hard to call. The material was peripheral blood, obtained on day 0 of AZD1222 vaccination. The TCR sequence derives from an adult in good health. The CDR3 protein is CASSYVWEQYF. DNA of the CDR3: TGTGCCAGCAGTTACGTGTGGGAGCAGTACTTC.